This TCR beta chain is from a study of blood T cell dynamics during melanoma immunotherapy (dated by TCRdb to about 2020). Notes on the research overall: Patients had metastatic melanoma and received first-line pembrolizumab or nivolumab plus ipilimumab as standard of care in the United Kingdom. To identify early correlates of response, the study profiled peripheral T cell receptor repertoires in patients with metastatic melanoma before and after one cycle of checkpoint inhibitor therapy. The training cohort consisted of consecutive patients, while an additional independent group of patients from the same centre was pooled to form an external validation set.

The investigation overall reported the following: The relatively small sample size was acknowledged as potentially limiting generalization of the results. A bifurcated reorganization of the PBMC repertoire at W3, with increased clonality or increased diversity, was observed in patients who later achieved disease control, unlike in progressors. Whether the T cell clones behind the repertoire changes were melanoma-specific or instead reflected general immune activation was something the study could not determine.

Every bulk PBMC sample was loaded with the same fixed amount of about 380 ng of DNA. TCR beta CDR3 sequences were amplified from genomic DNA with the immunoSEQ TCRb Assay kit following manufacturer instructions. The KAPA Library Quantification Kit for Illumina platforms was used to quantify pooled libraries by qPCR. Sequencing of the pooled libraries was done on an Illumina NextSeq 500, with clustering at roughly 0.55-1.2 pM. Per the original workflow: TCR data were analyzed with immunoSEQ ANALYZER and the R LymphoSeq package. A rearrangement efficiency score was calculated as productive divided by the sum of productive and non-productive CDR3 sequences. Clonality was assessed using the Gini coefficient and diversity using the Renyi index at alpha=1, with pairwise comparisons between timepoints within each patient. In LymphoSeq, clonal relatedness was computed using an edit distance of 3, and repertoire similarity was computed using the Bhattacharyya coefficient. Linear discriminant analysis on week-3 changes in clonality and diversity was built with the R MASS and caret packages to classify response. Not all clones reach the TCRdb copy of this immuneACCESS table, which keeps in-frame sequences only. Checked studies attribute under half of the gap to unresolved V genes and leave the rest unexplained. V, J and clone size are taken as reported in that table, and D and trimming were inferred from the DNA itself. Across this sample there are 17,000 or so clones, with about 80% seen only once. The top ten clonotypes cover roughly 7.5% of the sample.

The CDR3 holds 17 amino acids from the cysteine to the phenylalanine. This entry keeps only the CDR3 DNA: 51 bases, framed from base 1. CDR1 and CDR2 (SGHNT, YYREEE) derive from the germline V gene (reference sequence). V loses 3 bases at its end and J loses 0 bases; junction bases beyond the gene matches: 12. This sample's time point label indicates: pre-treatment baseline. Blood was sampled before treatment (T0) and at week 3 (W3), after the first cycle of checkpoint blockade. Except for a couple of patients with rapid clinical progression, response was assessed 12 weeks after the first infusion by RECIST 1.1; disease control meant complete response, partial response or stable disease. Patients with prior systemic cancer treatment, concomitant immunosuppressant therapy or synchronous other active malignancies were excluded. Both bulk PBMC and plasma cell-free DNA were sequenced for TCR beta so that circulating cells and T cell turnover could be tracked. Lymphoprep and SepMate tubes were used to isolate PBMC from blood, and red cell lysis was then performed. QIAamp DNA Blood Mini kits were used to extract DNA from both PBMC and sorted T cell subsets.

Worth noting for this clone: Its antigen target is currently unknown. One base away there is no much larger clone; base qualities are not given.

The V and J genes are TRBV5-4 and TRBJ2-7; the junction holds 7 bases that match TRBD1. Here the sequenced sample was blood, taken from a patient treated with checkpoint blockade. The source of this sequence is a human donor with melanoma. CDR3 region: CASSSAQRRTGSYEQYF. The base sequence is TGTGCCAGCAGCTCCGCACAAAGGAGGACAGGCTCCTACGAGCAGTACTTC.